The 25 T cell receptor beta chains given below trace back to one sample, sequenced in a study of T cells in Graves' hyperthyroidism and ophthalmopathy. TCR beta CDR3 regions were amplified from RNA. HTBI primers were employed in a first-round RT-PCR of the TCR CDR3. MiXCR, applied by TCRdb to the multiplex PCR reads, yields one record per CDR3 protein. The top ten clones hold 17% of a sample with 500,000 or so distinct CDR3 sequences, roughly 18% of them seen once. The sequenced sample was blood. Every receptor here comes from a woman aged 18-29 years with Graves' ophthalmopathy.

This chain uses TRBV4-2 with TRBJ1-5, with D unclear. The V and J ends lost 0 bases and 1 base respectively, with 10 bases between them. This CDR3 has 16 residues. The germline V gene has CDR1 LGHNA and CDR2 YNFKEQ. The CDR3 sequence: CASSQEEGSSNQPQHF. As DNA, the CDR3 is TGTGCCAGCAGCCAAGAAGAGGGATCCAGCAATCAGCCCCAGCATTTT.

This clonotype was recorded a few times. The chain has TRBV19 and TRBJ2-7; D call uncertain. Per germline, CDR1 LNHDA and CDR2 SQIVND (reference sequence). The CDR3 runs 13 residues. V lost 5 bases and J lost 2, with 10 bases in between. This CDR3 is CASSRTTPYEQYF. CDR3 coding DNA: TGTGCCAGTAGTCGGACCACCCCCTACGAGCAGTACTTC.

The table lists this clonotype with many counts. The CDR3 protein is CASSDLGTGVNSPLHF. In nucleotides, the CDR3 is TGCGCCAGCAGCGATCTTGGGACAGGGGTCAATTCACCCCTCCACTTT. V gene TRBV5-1 combines with J gene TRBJ1-6, with 10 bases fitting TRBD1. V was clipped by 4 bases and J by 7 bases; unmatched bases: 8. Per the germline V gene, CDR1 is SGHRS and CDR2 is YFSETQ. This CDR3 region has 16 residues.

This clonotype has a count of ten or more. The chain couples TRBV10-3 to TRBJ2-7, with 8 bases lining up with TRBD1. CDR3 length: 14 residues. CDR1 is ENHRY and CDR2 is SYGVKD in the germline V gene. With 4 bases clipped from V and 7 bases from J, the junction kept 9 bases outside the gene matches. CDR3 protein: CAISGAGGLKEQYF. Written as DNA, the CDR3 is TGTGCCATCAGTGGGGCAGGGGGCCTTAAGGAGCAGTACTTC.

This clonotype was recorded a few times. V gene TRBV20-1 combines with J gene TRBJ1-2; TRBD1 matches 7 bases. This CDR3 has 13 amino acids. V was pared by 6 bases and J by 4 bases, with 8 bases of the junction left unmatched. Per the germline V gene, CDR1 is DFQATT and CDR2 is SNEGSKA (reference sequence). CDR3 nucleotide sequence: TGCAGTGCCCCCCGACAGGGAAGCTATGGCTACACCTTC. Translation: CSAPRQGSYGYTF.

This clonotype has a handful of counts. CDR3 amino acids: CASRVGGWSSYEQYF. DNA for the CDR3: TGTGCCAGCAGGGTTGGGGGGTGGAGCTCCTACGAGCAGTACTTC. The chain has TRBV27 and TRBJ2-7, with D maybe TRBD2 (6 bases). V was pared by 6 bases and J by 0 bases, with 15 bases between. Germline loops: CDR1 MNHEY, CDR2 SMNVEV (reference sequence). The CDR3 consists of 15 residues.

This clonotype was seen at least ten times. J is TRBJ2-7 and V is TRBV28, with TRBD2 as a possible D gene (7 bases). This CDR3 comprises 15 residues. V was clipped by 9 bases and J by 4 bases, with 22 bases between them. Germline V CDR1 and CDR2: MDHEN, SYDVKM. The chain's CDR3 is CASLGGGRGSYEQYF. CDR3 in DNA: TGTGCCAGTTTGGGGGGGGGCCGCGGTAGTTACGAGCAGTACTTC.

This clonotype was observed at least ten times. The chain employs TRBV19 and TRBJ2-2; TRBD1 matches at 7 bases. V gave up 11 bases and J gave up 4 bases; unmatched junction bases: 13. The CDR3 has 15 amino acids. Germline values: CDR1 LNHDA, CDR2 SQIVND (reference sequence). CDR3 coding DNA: TGTGCCGCCAGGGGGACCAGAGGGTTCACCGGGGAGCTGTTTTTT. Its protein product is CAARGTRGFTGELFF.

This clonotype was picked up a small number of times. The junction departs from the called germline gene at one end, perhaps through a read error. The CDR3 reads CASSLGDRGRMETQYF. The CDR3 bases are TGTGCTAGCAGCTTGGGGGACAGGGGCAGGATGGAGACCCAGTACTTC. The V gene is TRBV7-7, the J gene TRBJ2-5; 10 bases fit TRBD1. Germline V gives CDR1 SSHAT, CDR2 FNYEAQ (reference sequence). The CDR3 contains 16 residues. The entire variable domain, with the rest obtained from reference TRBV7-7 and TRBJ2-5, is as follows: GAGVSQSPRYKVTKRGQDVTLRCDPISSHATLYWYQQALGQGPEFLTYFNYEAQPDKSGLPSDRFSAERPEGSISTLTIQRTEQRDSAMYRCASSLGDRGRMETQYFGPGTRLLVL.

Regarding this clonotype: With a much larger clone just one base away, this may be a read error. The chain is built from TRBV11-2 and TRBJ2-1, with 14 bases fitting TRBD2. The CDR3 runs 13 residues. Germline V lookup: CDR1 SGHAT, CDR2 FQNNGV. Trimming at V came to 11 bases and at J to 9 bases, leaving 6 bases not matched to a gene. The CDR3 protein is CAGTTSGRVEQFF. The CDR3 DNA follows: TGTGCCGGCACGACTAGCGGGAGGGTTGAGCAGTTCTTC.

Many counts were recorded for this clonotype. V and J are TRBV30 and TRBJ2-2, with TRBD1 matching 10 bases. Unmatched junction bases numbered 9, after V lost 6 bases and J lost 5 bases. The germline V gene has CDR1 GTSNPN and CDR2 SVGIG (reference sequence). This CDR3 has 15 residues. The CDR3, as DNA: TGTGCCTGTCATAGGGGGGACAGGGGAACCGGGGAGCTGTTTTTT. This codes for CACHRGDRGTGELFF.

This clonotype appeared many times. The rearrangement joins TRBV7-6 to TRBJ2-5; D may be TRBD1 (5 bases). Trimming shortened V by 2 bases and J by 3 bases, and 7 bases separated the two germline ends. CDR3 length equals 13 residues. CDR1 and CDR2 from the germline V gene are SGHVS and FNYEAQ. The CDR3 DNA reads TGTGCCAGCAGCTTATTCAGGGAAGAGACCCAGTACTTC. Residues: CASSLFREETQYF. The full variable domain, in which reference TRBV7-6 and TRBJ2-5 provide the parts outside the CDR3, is GAGVSQSPRYKVTKRGQDVALRCDPISGHVSLYWYRQALGQGPEFLTYFNYEAQQDKSGLPNDRFSAERPEGSISTLTIQRTEQRDSAMYRCASSLFREETQYFGPGTRLLVL.

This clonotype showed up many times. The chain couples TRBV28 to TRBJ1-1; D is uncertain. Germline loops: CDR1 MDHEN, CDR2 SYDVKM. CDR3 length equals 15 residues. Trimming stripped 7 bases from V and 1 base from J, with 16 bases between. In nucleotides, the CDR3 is TGTGCCAGCAAGGAGGCAACAACCGGGAACACTGAAGCTTTCTTT. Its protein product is CASKEATTGNTEAFF.

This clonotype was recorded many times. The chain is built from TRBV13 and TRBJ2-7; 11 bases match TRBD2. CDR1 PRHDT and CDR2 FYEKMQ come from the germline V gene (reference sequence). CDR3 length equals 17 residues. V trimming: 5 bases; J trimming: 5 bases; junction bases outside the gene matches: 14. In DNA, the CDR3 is TGTGCCAGCAGCCAGGCCGTAATTAGCGGGAGGGACCACGAGCAGTACTTC. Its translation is CASSQAVISGRDHEQYF. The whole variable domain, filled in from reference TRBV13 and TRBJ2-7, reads AAGVIQSPRHLIKEKRETATLKCYPIPRHDTVYWYQQGPGQDPQFLISFYEKMQSDKGSIPDRFSAQQFSDYHSELNMSSLELGDSALYFCASSQAVISGRDHEQYFGPGTRLTVT.

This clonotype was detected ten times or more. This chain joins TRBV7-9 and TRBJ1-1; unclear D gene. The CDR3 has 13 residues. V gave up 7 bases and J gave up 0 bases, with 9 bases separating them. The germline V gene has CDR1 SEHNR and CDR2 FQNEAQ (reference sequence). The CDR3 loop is CASIEGLNTEAFF. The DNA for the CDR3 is TGTGCCAGCATCGAAGGTCTGAACACTGAAGCTTTCTTT.

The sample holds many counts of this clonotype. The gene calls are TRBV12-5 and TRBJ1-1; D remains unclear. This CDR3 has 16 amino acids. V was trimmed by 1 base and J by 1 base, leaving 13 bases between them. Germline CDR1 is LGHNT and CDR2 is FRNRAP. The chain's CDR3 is CASGLGPSISNTEAFF. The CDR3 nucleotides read TGTGCTAGTGGTTTGGGGCCTAGCATATCGAACACTGAAGCTTTCTTT.

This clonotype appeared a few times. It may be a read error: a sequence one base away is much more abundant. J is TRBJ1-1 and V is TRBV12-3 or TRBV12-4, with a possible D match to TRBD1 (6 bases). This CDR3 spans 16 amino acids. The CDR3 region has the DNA TGTGCCGGCAGCAGAACCGGGACACGCTTGAACACTGAAGCTTTCTTT. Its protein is CAGSRTGTRLNTEAFF.

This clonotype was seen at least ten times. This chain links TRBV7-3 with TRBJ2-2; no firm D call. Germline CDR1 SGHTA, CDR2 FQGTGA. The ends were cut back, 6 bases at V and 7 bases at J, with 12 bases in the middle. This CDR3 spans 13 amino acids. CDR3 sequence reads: CASSITSNGELFF. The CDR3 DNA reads TGTGCCAGCAGTATAACAAGTAACGGGGAGCTGTTTTTT. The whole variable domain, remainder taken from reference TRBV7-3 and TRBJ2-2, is GAGVSQTPSNKVTEKGKYVELRCDPISGHTALYWYRQSLGQGPEFLIYFQGTGAADDSGLPNDRFFAVRPEGSVSTLKIQRTERGDSAVYLCASSITSNGELFFGEGSRLTVL.

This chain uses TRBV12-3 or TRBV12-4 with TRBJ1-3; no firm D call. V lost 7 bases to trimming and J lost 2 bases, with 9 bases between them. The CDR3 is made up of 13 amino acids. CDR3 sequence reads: CASNPNTGNTIYF. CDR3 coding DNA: TGTGCCAGCAACCCAAACACTGGAAACACCATATATTTT.

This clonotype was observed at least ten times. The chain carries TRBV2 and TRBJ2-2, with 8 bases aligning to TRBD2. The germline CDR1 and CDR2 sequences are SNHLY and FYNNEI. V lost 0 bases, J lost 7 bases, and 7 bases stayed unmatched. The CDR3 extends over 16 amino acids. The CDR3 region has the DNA TGTGCCAGCAGTGAAGCCCCGGGACTAGTAGACGGGGAGCTGTTTTTT. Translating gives CASSEAPGLVDGELFF.

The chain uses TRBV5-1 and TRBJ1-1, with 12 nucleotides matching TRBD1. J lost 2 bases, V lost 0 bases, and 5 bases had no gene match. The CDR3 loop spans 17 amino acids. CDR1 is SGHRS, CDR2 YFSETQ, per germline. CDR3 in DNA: TGCGCCAGCAGCTTGGAGGGACAGGGGGCTGGAAACACTGAAGCTTTCTTT. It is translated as CASSLEGQGAGNTEAFF. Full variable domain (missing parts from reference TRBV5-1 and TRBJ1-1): KAGVTQTPRYLIKTRGQQVTLSCSPISGHRSVSWYQQTPGQGLQFLFEYFSETQRNKGNFPGRFSGRQFSNSRSEMNVSTLELGDSALYLCASSLEGQGAGNTEAFFGQGTRLTVV.

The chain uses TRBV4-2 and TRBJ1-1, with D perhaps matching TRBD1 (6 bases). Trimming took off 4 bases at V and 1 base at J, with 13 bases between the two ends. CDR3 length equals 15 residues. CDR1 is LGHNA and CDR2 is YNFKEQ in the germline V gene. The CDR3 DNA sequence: TGTGCCAGCAGCCCACTTCGGACAGCGAACACTGAAGCTTTCTTT. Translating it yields CASSPLRTANTEAFF.

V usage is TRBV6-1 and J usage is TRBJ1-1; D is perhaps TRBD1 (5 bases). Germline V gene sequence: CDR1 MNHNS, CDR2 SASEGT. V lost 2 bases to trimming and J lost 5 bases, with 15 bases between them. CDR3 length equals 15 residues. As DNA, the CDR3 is TGTGCCAGCAGTGAAATCGTAGGGACCGTGACTGAAGCTTTCTTT. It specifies CASSEIVGTVTEAFF.

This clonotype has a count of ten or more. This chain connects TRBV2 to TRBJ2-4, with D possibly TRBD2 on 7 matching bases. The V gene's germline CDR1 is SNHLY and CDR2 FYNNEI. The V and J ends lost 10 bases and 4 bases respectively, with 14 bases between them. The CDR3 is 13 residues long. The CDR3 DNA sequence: TGTGCCACTTGGGGGGGCGTTAAAAACATTCAGTACTTC. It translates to CATWGGVKNIQYF. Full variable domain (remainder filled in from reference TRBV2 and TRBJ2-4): EPEVTQTPSHQVTQMGQEVILRCVPISNHLYFYWYRQILGQKVEFLVSFYNNEISEKSEIFDDQFSVERPDGSNFTLKIRSTKLEDSAMYFCATWGGVKNIQYFGAGTRLSVL.

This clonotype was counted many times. This CDR3 is CASKGAADTQYF. The CDR3 DNA sequence: TGTGCCAGCAAGGGGGCGGCAGATACGCAGTATTTT. The gene calls are TRBV2 and TRBJ2-3; 7 positions match TRBD1. With 7 bases clipped from V and 4 bases from J, the junction kept 2 bases outside the gene matches. In germline, CDR1 is SNHLY, CDR2 FYNNEI. This CDR3 contains 12 residues.